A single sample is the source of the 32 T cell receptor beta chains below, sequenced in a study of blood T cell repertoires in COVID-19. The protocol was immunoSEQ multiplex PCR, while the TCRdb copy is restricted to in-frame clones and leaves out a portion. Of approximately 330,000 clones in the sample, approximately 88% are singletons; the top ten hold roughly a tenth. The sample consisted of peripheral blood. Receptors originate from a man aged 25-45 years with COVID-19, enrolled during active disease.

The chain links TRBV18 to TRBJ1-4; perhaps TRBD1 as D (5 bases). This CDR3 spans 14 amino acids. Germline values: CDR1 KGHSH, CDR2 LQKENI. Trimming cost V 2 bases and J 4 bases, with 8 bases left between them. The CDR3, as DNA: TGTGCCAGCTCACCAGCAGGGTTTAATGAAAAACTGTTTTTT. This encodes CASSPAGFNEKLFF.

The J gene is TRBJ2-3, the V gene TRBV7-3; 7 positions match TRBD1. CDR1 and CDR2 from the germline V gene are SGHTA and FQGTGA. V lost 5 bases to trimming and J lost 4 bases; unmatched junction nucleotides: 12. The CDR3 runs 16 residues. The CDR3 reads CASSPQGKGAADTQYF. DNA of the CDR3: TGTGCCAGCAGCCCCCAAGGGAAGGGGGCTGCAGATACGCAGTATTTT.

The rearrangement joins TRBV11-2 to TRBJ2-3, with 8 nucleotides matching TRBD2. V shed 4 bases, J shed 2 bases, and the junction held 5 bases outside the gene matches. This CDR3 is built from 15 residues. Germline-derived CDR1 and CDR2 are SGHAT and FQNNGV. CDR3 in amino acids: CASSYRGGPTDTQYF. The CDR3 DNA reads TGTGCCAGCAGCTACCGGGGGGGCCCCACAGATACGCAGTATTTT.

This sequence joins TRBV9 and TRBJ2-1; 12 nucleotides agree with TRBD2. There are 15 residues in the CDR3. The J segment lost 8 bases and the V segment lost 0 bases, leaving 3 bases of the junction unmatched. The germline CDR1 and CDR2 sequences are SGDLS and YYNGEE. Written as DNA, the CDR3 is TGTGCCAGCAGCGTAGCGACTAGCGGGAGTTATGAGCAGTTCTTC. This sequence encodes CASSVATSGSYEQFF.

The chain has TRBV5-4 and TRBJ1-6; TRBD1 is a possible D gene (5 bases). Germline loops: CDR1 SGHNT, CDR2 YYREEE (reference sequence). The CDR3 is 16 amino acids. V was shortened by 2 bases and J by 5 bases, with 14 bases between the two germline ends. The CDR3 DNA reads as TGTGCCAGCAGCTTTTCAACCGGGACTGATAATTCACCCCTCCACTTT. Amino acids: CASSFSTGTDNSPLHF.

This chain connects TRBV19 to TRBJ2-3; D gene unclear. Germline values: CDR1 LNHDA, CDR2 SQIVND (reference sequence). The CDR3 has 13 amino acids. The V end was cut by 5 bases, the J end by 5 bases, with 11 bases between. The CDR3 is CASSVASVDTQYF. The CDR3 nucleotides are TGTGCCAGTAGTGTCGCATCGGTAGATACGCAGTATTTT.

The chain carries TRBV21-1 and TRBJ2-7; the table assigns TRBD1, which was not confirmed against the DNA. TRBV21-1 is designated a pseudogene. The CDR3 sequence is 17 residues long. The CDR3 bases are TGTGCCAGCAGCAAACTTTACGGCAGGACATCTCCCTACGAGCAGTACTTC. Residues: CASSKLYGRTSPYEQYF.

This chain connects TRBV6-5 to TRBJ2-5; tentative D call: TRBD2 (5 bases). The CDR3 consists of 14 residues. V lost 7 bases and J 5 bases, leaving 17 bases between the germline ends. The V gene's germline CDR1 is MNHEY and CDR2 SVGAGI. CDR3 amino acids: CASTGRAGGETQYF. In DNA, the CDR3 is TGTGCCAGCACCGGAAGGGCAGGAGGCGAGACCCAGTACTTC.

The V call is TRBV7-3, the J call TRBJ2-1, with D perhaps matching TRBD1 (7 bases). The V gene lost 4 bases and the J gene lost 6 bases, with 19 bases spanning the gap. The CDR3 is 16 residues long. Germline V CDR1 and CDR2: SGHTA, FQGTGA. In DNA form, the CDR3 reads TGTGCCAGCAGCTCCGACAGGGCGGCGGGGCTCAATGAGCAGTTCTTC. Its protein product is CASSSDRAAGLNEQFF.

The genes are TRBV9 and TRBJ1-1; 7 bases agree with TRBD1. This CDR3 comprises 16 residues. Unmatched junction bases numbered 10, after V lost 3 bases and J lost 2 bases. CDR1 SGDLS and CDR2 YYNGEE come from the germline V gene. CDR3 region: CASSAQTGIANTEAFF. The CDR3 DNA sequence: TGTGCCAGCAGCGCCCAGACAGGGATAGCCAACACTGAAGCTTTCTTT.

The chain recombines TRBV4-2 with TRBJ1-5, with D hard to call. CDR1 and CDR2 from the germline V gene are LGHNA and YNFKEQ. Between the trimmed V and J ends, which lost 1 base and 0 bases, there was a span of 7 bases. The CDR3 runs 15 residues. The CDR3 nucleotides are TGTGCCAGCAGCCAAGTGGGCAGTAGCAATCAGCCCCAGCATTTT. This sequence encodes CASSQVGSSNQPQHF.

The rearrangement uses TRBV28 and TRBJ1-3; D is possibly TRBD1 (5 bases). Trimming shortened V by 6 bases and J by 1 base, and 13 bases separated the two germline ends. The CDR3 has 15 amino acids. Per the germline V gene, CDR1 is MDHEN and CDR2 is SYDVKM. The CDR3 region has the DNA TGTGCCAGCAGAAAAAGGGGAAATTCTGGAAACACCATATATTTT. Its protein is CASRKRGNSGNTIYF.

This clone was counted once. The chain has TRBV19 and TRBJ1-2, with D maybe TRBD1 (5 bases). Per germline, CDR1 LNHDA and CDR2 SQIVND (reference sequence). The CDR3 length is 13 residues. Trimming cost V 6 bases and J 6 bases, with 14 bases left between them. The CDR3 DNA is TGTGCCAGTAGACCGGACAACTCCCATGGCTACACCTTC. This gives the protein CASRPDNSHGYTF. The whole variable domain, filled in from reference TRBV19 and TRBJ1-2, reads DGGITQSPKYLFRKEGQNVTLSCEQNLNHDAMYWYRQDPGQGLRLIYYSQIVNDFQKGDIAEGYSVSREKKESFPLTVTSAQKNPTAFYLCASRPDNSHGYTFGSGTRLTVV.

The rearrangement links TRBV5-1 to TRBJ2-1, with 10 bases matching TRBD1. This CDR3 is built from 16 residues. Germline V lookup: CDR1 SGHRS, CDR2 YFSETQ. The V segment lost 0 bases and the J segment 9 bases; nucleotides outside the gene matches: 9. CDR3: CASSLEGTGAVAEQFF. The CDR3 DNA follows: TGCGCCAGCAGCTTGGAAGGGACAGGGGCGGTCGCTGAGCAGTTCTTC. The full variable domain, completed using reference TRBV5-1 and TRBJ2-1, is KAGVTQTPRYLIKTRGQQVTLSCSPISGHRSVSWYQQTPGQGLQFLFEYFSETQRNKGNFPGRFSGRQFSNSRSEMNVSTLELGDSALYLCASSLEGTGAVAEQFFGPGTRLTVL.

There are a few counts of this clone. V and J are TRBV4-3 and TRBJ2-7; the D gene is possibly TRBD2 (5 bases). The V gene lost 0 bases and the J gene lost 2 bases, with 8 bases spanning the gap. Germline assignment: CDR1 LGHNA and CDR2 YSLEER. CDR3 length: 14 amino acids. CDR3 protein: CASSQDPGTYEQYF. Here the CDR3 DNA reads TGCGCCAGCAGCCAAGATCCCGGGACCTACGAGCAGTACTTC.

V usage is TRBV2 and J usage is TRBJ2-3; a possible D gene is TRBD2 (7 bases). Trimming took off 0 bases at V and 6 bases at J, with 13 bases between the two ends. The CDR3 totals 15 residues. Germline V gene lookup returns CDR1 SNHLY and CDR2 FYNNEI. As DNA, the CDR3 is TGTGCCAGCAGTGAAGCAGGGGGGGCCGTTGATACGCAGTATTTT. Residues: CASSEAGGAVDTQYF.

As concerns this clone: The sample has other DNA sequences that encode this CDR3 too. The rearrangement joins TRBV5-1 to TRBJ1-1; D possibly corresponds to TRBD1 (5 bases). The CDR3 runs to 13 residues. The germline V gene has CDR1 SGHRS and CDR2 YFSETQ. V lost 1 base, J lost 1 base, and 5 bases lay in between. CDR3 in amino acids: CASSLQGNTEAFF. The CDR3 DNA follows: TGCGCCAGCAGCTTGCAGGGGAACACTGAAGCTTTCTTT. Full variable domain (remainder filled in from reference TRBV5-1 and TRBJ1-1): KAGVTQTPRYLIKTRGQQVTLSCSPISGHRSVSWYQQTPGQGLQFLFEYFSETQRNKGNFPGRFSGRQFSNSRSEMNVSTLELGDSALYLCASSLQGNTEAFFGQGTRLTVV.

Written as DNA, the CDR3 is TGTGCCACCAGCTCCACAAAACCAGCGGGGGGACGGGGCACTCACTACGAGCAGTACTTC. It is translated as CATSSTKPAGGRGTHYEQYF. The V gene is TRBV15, the J gene TRBJ2-7; TRBD2 matches at 9 bases. The ends lost 5 bases at V and 3 bases at J; junction bases unmatched: 23. The CDR3 sequence is 20 residues long. Germline values: CDR1 LNHNV, CDR2 YYDKDF (reference sequence).

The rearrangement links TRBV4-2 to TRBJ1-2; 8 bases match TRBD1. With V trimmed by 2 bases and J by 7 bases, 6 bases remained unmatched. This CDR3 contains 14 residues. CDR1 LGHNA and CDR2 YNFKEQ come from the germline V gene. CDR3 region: CASSQHGQGGGYTF. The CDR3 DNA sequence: TGTGCCAGCAGCCAACACGGACAGGGCGGTGGCTACACCTTC.

The CDR3 DNA is TGTGCCAGCAGCTTAAAAGGGGCACGCTATGGCTACACCTTC. Translating it yields CASSLKGARYGYTF. The chain is built from TRBV7-9 and TRBJ1-2; weak D call: TRBD1 (5 bases). This CDR3 contains 14 residues. V was pared by 2 bases and J by 4 bases, with 11 bases between. Germline V lookup: CDR1 SEHNR, CDR2 FQNEAQ (reference sequence).

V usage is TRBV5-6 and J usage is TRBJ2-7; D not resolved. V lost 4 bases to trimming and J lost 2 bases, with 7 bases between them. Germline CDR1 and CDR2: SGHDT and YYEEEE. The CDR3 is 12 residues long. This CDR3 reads CASSTQTYEQYF. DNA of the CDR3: TGTGCCAGCAGCACCCAGACCTACGAGCAGTACTTC.

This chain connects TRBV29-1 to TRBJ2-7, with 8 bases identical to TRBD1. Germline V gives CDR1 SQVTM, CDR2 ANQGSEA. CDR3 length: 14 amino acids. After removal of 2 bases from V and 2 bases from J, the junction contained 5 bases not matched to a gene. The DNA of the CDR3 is TGCAGCGTTGAACCTACAGGGGGGACCTACGAGCAGTACTTC. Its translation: CSVEPTGGTYEQYF.

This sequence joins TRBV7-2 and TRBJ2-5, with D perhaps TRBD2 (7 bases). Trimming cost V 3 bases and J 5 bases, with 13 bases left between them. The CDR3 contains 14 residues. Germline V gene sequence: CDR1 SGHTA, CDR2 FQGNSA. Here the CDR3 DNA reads TGTGCCAGCAGCTTGGGGGGGGCTTGGGAGACCCAGTACTTC. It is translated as CASSLGGAWETQYF.

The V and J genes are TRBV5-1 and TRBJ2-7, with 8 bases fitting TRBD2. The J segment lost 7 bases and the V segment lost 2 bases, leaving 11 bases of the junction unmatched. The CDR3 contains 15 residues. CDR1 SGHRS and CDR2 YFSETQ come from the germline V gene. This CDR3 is CASSFGGAGAGEQYF. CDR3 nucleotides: TGCGCCAGCAGCTTCGGCGGAGCGGGGGCGGGGGAGCAGTACTTC.

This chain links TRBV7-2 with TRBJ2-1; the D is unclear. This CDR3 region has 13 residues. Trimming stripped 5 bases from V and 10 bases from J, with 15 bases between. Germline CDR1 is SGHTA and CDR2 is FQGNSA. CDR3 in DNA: TGTGCCAGCAGCCAGACCCCTACTATAGAGCAGTTCTTC. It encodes CASSQTPTIEQFF.

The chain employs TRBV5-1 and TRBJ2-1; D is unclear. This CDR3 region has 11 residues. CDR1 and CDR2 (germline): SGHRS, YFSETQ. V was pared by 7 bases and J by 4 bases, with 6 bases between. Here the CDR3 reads CASRLYNEQFF. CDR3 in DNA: TGCGCCAGCCGACTTTACAATGAGCAGTTCTTC.

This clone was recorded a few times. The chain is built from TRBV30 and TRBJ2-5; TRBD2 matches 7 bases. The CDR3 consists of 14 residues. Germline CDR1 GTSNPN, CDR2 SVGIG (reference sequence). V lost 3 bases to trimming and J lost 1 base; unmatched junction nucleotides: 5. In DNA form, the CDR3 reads TGTGCCTGGAGGGAGCGGGGCTTCCAAGAGACCCAGTACTTC. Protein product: CAWRERGFQETQYF.

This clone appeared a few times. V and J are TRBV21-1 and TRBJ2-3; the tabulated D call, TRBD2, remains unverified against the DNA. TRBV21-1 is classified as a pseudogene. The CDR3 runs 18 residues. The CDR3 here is CASSSTSFREGATDTQYF. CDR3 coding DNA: TGTGCCAGCAGCAGCACTTCTTTTCGGGAAGGCGCAACCGATACGCAGTATTTT.

CDR3 protein: CAWSAQSGTSGTTQYF. The CDR3 nucleotides are TGTGCCTGGAGTGCTCAATCCGGGACTAGCGGGACTACCCAGTACTTC. This chain connects TRBV30 to TRBJ2-5; 13 nucleotides agree with TRBD2. Per germline, CDR1 GTSNPN and CDR2 SVGIG (reference sequence). The CDR3 spans 16 residues. The V gene end was trimmed by 1 base and the J gene end by 8 bases; junction bases not matched to a gene: 10.

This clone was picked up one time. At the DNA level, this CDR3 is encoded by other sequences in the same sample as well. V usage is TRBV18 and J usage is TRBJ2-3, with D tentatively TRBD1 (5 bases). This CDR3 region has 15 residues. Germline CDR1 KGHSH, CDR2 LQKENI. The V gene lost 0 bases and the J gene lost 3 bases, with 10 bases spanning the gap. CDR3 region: CASSPPQGRTDTQYF. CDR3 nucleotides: TGTGCCAGCTCACCACCGCAGGGAAGAACAGATACGCAGTATTTT.

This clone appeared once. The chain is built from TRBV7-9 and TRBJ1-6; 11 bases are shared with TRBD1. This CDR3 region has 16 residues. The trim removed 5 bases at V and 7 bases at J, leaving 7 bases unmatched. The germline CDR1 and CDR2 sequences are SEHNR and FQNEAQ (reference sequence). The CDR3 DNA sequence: TGTGCCAGCAGCCCCCGAGGGACAGGGGGAAATTCACCCCTCCACTTT. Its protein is CASSPRGTGGNSPLHF. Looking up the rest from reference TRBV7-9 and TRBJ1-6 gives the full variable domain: DTGVSQNPRHKITKRGQNVTFRCDPISEHNRLYWYRQTLGQGPEFLTYFQNEAQLEKSRLLSDRFSAERPKGSFSTLEIQRTEQGDSAMYLCASSPRGTGGNSPLHFGNGTRLTVT.

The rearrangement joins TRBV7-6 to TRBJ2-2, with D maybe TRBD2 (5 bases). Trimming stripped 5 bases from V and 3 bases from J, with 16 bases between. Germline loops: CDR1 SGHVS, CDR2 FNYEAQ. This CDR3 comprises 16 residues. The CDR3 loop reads CASSAWPSSYTGELFF. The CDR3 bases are TGTGCCAGCAGCGCCTGGCCTAGCTCATACACCGGGGAGCTGTTTTTT.